This T cell receptor beta chain was documented in a study of T cell clonality in common variable immunodeficiency. Using immunoSEQ multiplex PCR, the repertoire was profiled, and TCRdb retains in-frame clones only, with some absent. The sample presents around 45,000 clones, none singletons. Broader study findings: Reportedly, TCR beta sequences from common variable immunodeficiency showed fewer deletions and N-nucleotide insertions. Fewer TCRbeta clones were shared among CVID subjects than controls. Authors noted CVID clonality's cause needs subpopulation repertoire sequencing.

Most patients and controls had Caucasian heritage. This CDR3 is built from 14 residues. CDR1 is SNHLY and CDR2 is FYNNEI in the germline V gene. Trimming left V 4 bases short and J 6 bases short, with 16 bases between. This clone was seen repeatedly, ten times or more. Its antigen remains unknown. Coverage ceases 3 residues before the CDR3 finishes, and the germline J gene fills in the end. This chain links TRBV2 with TRBJ2-7; D is unresolved. The sequencing input was peripheral blood mononuclear cells. This sequence was found in a person between 18 and 75 years old in good health. CDR3 loop: CASSGPKWASEQYF. The CDR3 bases that were read are TGTGCCAGCAGTGGACCCAAATGGGCATCCGAG.